This T cell receptor beta chain derives from a study of Ad26.COV2.S vaccination and SARS-CoV-2 variants. General study results and limits: From the TCR breadth and depth analyses, total T cell responses may have been underestimated. Spike-specific TCR breadth was greater in vaccine than placebo recipients.

Treatment indicated: about 20 received Ad26.COV2.S at low or high dose, single or two shots; 5 received placebo; per-sample allocation not given. On day 63 after the first injection, vaccine and placebo recipients gave samples. An Ad26 vector was used to express Wuhan-strain SARS-CoV-2 spike as the vaccine. Clones were sequenced by immunoSEQ multiplex PCR, and TCRdb holds only the in-frame ones, with some missing. Of about 420,000 clones listed, around 89% were seen once; the top ten hold 3.5% to 4%. Comments on this clone: Its target is not known.

Germline values: CDR1 LGHNA, CDR2 YSLEER. V lost 3 bases, J lost 1 base, and 12 bases stayed unmatched. CDR3 length equals 19 residues. This chain connects TRBV4-3 to TRBJ1-1; 12 bases align to TRBD1. The sequences come from peripheral blood, collected in a trial of Ad26.COV2.S vaccine versus placebo. This receptor was identified in a person between 18 and 60 years old who received the Ad26.COV2.S COVID-19 vaccine or a placebo. CDR3 DNA: TGCGCCAGCAGCCAGAGGCTCGGGACAGGGGGCGGGCGGAACACTGAAGCTTTCTTT. Its translation is CASSQRLGTGGGRNTEAFF.